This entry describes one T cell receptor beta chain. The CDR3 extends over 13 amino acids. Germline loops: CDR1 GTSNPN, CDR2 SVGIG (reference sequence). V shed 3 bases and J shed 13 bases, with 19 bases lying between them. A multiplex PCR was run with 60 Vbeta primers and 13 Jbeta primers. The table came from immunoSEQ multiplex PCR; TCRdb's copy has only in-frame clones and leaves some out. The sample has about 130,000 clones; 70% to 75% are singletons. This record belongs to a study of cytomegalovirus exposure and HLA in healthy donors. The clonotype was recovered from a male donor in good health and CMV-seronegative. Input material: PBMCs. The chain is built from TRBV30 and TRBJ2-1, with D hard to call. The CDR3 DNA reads TGTGCCTGGAGCCCCAGAGACAACACCGGTCAGTTCTTC. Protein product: CAWSPRDNTGQFF.